This TCR beta chain was identified during a study of blood T cells in healthy people across ages. Background on the study: About one barcoded TCR beta cDNA was captured per two T cells. Overall study results and limits: PBMCs left unsorted prevented a conclusive naive versus antigen-experienced comparison. Shifts in expanded clonotypes may have been confounded by donor CMV status, which was unknown. As naive T cell percentage varied, TCR beta diversity correlated strongly with it.

Alongside a J-beta primer mix, a sample-barcoded 5' primer served in a second PCR lasting roughly 7 to 11 cycles. One entry per CDR3 protein, called by TCRdb with MiXCR from the 5' RACE reads. In the table there are roughly 800,000 distinct CDR3 sequences, more than 45% of which are singletons. The V gene end was trimmed by 4 bases and the J gene end by 7 bases; junction bases not matched to a gene: 2. Germline values: CDR1 DFQATT, CDR2 SNEGSKA (reference sequence). CDR3 length equals 14 residues. For this clonotype: Its target is not known.

The TCR was taken from a man aged 25-45 years in good health. V gene TRBV20-1 combines with J gene TRBJ2-1; 15 bases are a match to TRBD2. Sequencing was performed on blood. CDR3 residues: CSAKGTSGRNEQFF. Written as DNA, the CDR3 is TGCAGTGCTAAAGGGACTAGCGGGAGGAATGAGCAGTTCTTC.